One and the same sample provided the 22 T cell receptor beta chains below, sequenced in a study of OX40 agonist ivuxolimab in advanced cancers. Library preparation was by the immunoSEQ multiplex PCR assay. TCRdb re-hosts the immuneACCESS table, in-frame sequences only. Its copies lack some clones; in the studies checked, an unresolved V gene accounts for under half of them, and the cause for the rest is not known. The sample contains 50,000 to 55,000 clones, roughly nine tenths of them found a single time. Roughly a tenth of the sample lies in the top ten. Sequencing was performed on CD4+ or CD8+ T cells sorted from blood, taken in a trial of the OX40 agonist ivuxolimab. These receptors were obtained from an adult with an advanced solid tumor such as melanoma, head and neck, liver or kidney cancer.

The chain carries TRBV19 and TRBJ1-1; D not resolved. V was shortened by 3 bases and J by 5 bases, with 10 bases between the two germline ends. This CDR3 is 13 amino acids long. CDR1 and CDR2 from the germline V gene are LNHDA and SQIVND (reference sequence). The CDR3 loop reads CASSIVGWTEAFF. The DNA of the CDR3 is TGTGCCAGTAGTATCGTCGGTTGGACTGAAGCTTTCTTT.

This clone appeared once. This chain uses TRBV30 with TRBJ1-6; a possible D gene is TRBD1 (5 bases). CDR3 length: 16 residues. Trimming left V 5 bases short and J 3 bases short, with 17 bases between. Germline V gives CDR1 GTSNPN, CDR2 SVGIG (reference sequence). The chain's CDR3 is CAWGPFGRDYNSPLHF. Here the CDR3 DNA reads TGTGCCTGGGGGCCGTTTGGCAGGGACTATAATTCACCCCTCCACTTT.

The rearrangement joins TRBV4-1 to TRBJ1-2; D unclear. Germline CDR1 and CDR2: MGHRA and YSYEKL. The CDR3 is made up of 14 amino acids. V was pared by 4 bases and J by 4 bases, with 13 bases between. The CDR3 here is CASSLGRGAYGYTF. The CDR3 coding sequence is TGCGCCAGCAGCCTAGGGAGAGGAGCCTATGGCTACACCTTC.

The V call is TRBV6-5, the J call TRBJ2-5, with a possible D match to TRBD1 (5 bases). Deletions cut 2 bases from V and 2 bases from J, with 9 bases between. Germline lookup yields CDR1 MNHEY and CDR2 SVGAGI. CDR3 length: 14 amino acids. CDR3 amino acids: CASSYGAEQETQYF. CDR3 sequence (DNA): TGTGCCAGCAGTTACGGGGCCGAGCAAGAGACCCAGTACTTC.

The rearrangement links TRBV2 to TRBJ2-2, with 11 positions matching TRBD2. Trimming at V came to 3 bases and at J to 5 bases, leaving 5 bases not matched to a gene. CDR1 is SNHLY and CDR2 is FYNNEI in the germline V gene. The CDR3 has 16 amino acids. The CDR3 reads CASSDYSGGVTGELFF. DNA for the CDR3: TGTGCCAGCAGTGATTATAGCGGGGGGGTAACCGGGGAGCTGTTTTTT.

V usage is TRBV9 and J usage is TRBJ2-1; 8 nucleotides agree with TRBD2. Trimming took 4 bases from V and 4 from J; bases not matched to a gene: 13. Germline CDR1 SGDLS, CDR2 YYNGEE. The CDR3 contains 17 residues. In DNA form, the CDR3 reads TGTGCCAGCAGCCCGATGGTAGGACTAGCAATATACAATGAGCAGTTCTTC. This codes for CASSPMVGLAIYNEQFF.

The rearrangement uses TRBV28 and TRBJ2-3; the D gene is possibly TRBD2 (6 bases). Trimming stripped 2 bases from V and 0 bases from J, with 24 bases between. This CDR3 is 20 amino acids long. Per germline, CDR1 MDHEN and CDR2 SYDVKM. The CDR3 is CASSLPTPLAKKISTDTQYF. The CDR3, as DNA: TGTGCCAGCAGTTTACCTACCCCGCTAGCGAAAAAAATAAGCACAGATACGCAGTATTTT. The variable domain in full, completed from reference TRBV28 and TRBJ2-3, reads DVKVTQSSRYLVKRTGEKVFLECVQDMDHENMFWYRQDPGLGLRLIYFSYDVKMKEKGDIPEGYSVSREKKERFSLILESASTNQTSMYLCASSLPTPLAKKISTDTQYFGPGTRLTVL.

V is TRBV10-2 and J is TRBJ1-5; TRBD1 aligns across 7 bases. Trimming removed 5 bases from V and 6 bases from J; junction bases left unmatched: 7. Looked up from germline, CDR1 is WSHSY and CDR2 is SAAADI. The CDR3 length is 14 residues. CDR3 nucleotides: TGCGCCAGCAGTACTTCAGGGGGGGCTCAGCCCCAGCATTTT. Translated: CASSTSGGAQPQHF.

The chain couples TRBV18 to TRBJ2-5; D unresolved. This CDR3 comprises 13 residues. Germline-derived CDR1 and CDR2 are KGHSH and LQKENI. V was cut by 5 bases and J by 0 bases, with 7 bases left in between. CDR3 sequence reads: CASSNQNQETQYF. The CDR3 DNA follows: TGTGCCAGCTCAAACCAGAACCAAGAGACCCAGTACTTC.

Comment on this clone: This same CDR3 is encoded by further DNA sequences in the sample. The genes are TRBV6-5 and TRBJ1-2; D call uncertain. This CDR3 is 14 amino acids long. V lost 0 bases to trimming and J lost 1 base, with 6 bases between them. CDR1 is MNHEY and CDR2 is SVGAGI in the germline V gene. The CDR3: CASSYSDLNYGYTF. The CDR3 nucleotides are TGTGCCAGCAGTTACTCTGACCTTAACTATGGCTACACCTTC.

The chain carries TRBV7-2 and TRBJ1-2; D may be TRBD1 (5 bases). Germline V CDR1 and CDR2: SGHTA, FQGNSA. V dropped 6 bases and J dropped 4 bases, with 18 bases sitting between them. This CDR3 has 15 residues. The DNA of the CDR3 is TGTGCCAGCAGATCGGGGGGGGGTACCCCCTATGGCTACACCTTC. It is translated as CASRSGGGTPYGYTF.

The chain uses TRBV7-2 and TRBJ2-5; D call uncertain. The ends were cut back, 0 bases at V and 1 base at J, with 6 bases in the middle. The CDR3 consists of 14 residues. Germline V gene lookup returns CDR1 SGHTA and CDR2 FQGNSA. CDR3 coding DNA: TGTGCCAGCAGCTTAGCGGGGATCCAAGAGACCCAGTACTTC. Amino acids: CASSLAGIQETQYF.

J is TRBJ2-1 and V is TRBV11-2; TRBD2 aligns across 9 bases. This CDR3 region has 16 residues. J was trimmed by 7 bases and V by 5 bases; bases with no gene match: 12. Germline loops: CDR1 SGHAT, CDR2 FQNNGV. CDR3: CASSLGRGGRINEQFF. DNA for the CDR3: TGTGCCAGCAGCCTAGGGCGGGGGGGCAGAATAAATGAGCAGTTCTTC. Variable domain in full (rest from reference TRBV11-2 and TRBJ2-1): EAGVAQSPRYKIIEKRQSVAFWCNPISGHATLYWYQQILGQGPKLLIQFQNNGVVDDSQLPKDRFSAERLKGVDSTLKIQPAKLEDSAVYLCASSLGRGGRINEQFFGPGTRLTVL.

The chain couples TRBV29-1 to TRBJ2-1, with 9 nucleotides matching TRBD1. The CDR3 extends over 15 amino acids. The V gene's germline CDR1 is SQVTM and CDR2 ANQGSEA. Losses at the gene ends were 1 base for V and 9 bases for J; bases not matched to a gene: 10. CDR3 nucleotides: TGCAGCGTTGAAGCTTTTCAGGGACAGGGTTTTGAGCAGTTCTTC. Amino acid sequence: CSVEAFQGQGFEQFF.

This clone was recorded only once. The rearrangement joins TRBV28 to TRBJ2-7; TRBD1 agrees at 12 bases. The germline gives CDR1 MDHEN, CDR2 SYDVKM. Trimming took 5 bases from V and 4 from J; bases not matched to a gene: 12. The CDR3 covers 17 residues. The CDR3 sequence is CASSAPSGTGGRYEQYF. The CDR3 DNA reads TGTGCCAGCAGTGCCCCCTCCGGGACAGGGGGCAGATACGAGCAGTACTTC.

CDR3 DNA sequence: TGTGCCAGCAGATTTCAGGGGAAAGAGACCCAGTACTTC. It encodes CASRFQGKETQYF. The chain employs TRBV6-6 and TRBJ2-5, with TRBD1 as a possible D gene (6 bases). CDR3 size: 13 residues. The V gene lost 6 bases and the J gene lost 3 bases, with 11 bases spanning the gap. Germline V lookup: CDR1 MNHNY, CDR2 SVGAGI (reference sequence).

This chain uses TRBV30 with TRBJ2-2; D gene ambiguous. The CDR3 has 14 amino acids. Trimming removed 2 bases from V and 3 bases from J, with 10 bases in between. CDR1 is GTSNPN, CDR2 SVGIG, per germline (reference sequence). CDR3 protein: CAWSSQVDTGELFF. The CDR3 coding sequence is TGTGCCTGGAGTTCACAAGTGGACACCGGGGAGCTGTTTTTT.

V gene TRBV7-8 combines with J gene TRBJ1-1; D is uncertain. This CDR3 is built from 13 residues. The V gene lost 5 bases and the J gene lost 0 bases, with 7 bases spanning the gap. The V gene's germline CDR1 is SGHVS and CDR2 FQNEAQ. This CDR3 is CASSLRLNTEAFF. The CDR3 DNA is TGTGCCAGCAGCCTCCGCTTGAACACTGAAGCTTTCTTT. Combining the CDR3 with reference TRBV7-8 and TRBJ1-1 gives the whole variable domain GAGVSQSPRYKVAKRGQDVALRCDPISGHVSLFWYQQALGQGPEFLTYFQNEAQLDKSGLPSDRFFAERPEGSVSTLKIQRTQQEDSAVYLCASSLRLNTEAFFGQGTRLTVV.

The gene calls are TRBV6-6 and TRBJ1-1; 10 positions agree with TRBD1. The CDR3 loop spans 16 amino acids. J gave up 5 bases and V 5 bases, and 11 bases lay outside the gene matches. Germline V CDR1 and CDR2: MNHNY, SVGAGI (reference sequence). DNA for the CDR3: TGTGCCAGCAGTCCGATCCCCGGGACAGGGGTTACTGAAGCTTTCTTT. This translates into CASSPIPGTGVTEAFF.

This clone occurred a few times. This sequence joins TRBV7-6 and TRBJ1-1; D remains ambiguous. This CDR3 comprises 13 residues. The V gene lost 5 bases and the J gene lost 6 bases, with 13 bases spanning the gap. Looked up from germline, CDR1 is SGHVS and CDR2 is FNYEAQ. The CDR3 loop is CASSPARQSEAFF. CDR3 nucleotides: TGTGCCAGCAGCCCAGCCAGGCAATCTGAAGCTTTCTTT.

The chain recombines TRBV30 with TRBJ2-5, with TRBD2 matching 7 bases. The germline V gene has CDR1 GTSNPN and CDR2 SVGIG (reference sequence). This CDR3 contains 13 residues. Losses at the gene ends were 3 bases for V and 0 bases for J; bases not matched to a gene: 1. The CDR3, as DNA: TGTGCCTGGAGCGGGGGGAACCAAGAGACCCAGTACTTC. Its protein is CAWSGGNQETQYF.

This chain joins TRBV28 and TRBJ1-1; unclear D gene. Germline V gene data show CDR1 as MDHEN and CDR2 as SYDVKM. The CDR3 runs 15 residues. V was pared by 10 bases and J by 10 bases, with 28 bases between. The CDR3 DNA follows: TGTGCCACCGCAACTCCACCAGACCTCGACCGGATAGCTTTCTTT. Translated, it gives CATATPPDLDRIAFF.